The 18 T cell receptor beta chains below all came from one sample that was sequenced in a study of blood T cell repertoires in COVID-19 (dated by TCRdb to 2020 to 2022). Library prep was done by the immunoSEQ multiplex PCR assay. This is the immuneACCESS table as TCRdb keeps it, with only in-frame sequences that have V and J called. A part of the clones is gone; compared with another copy, unresolved V genes explain less than half, and the rest is unexplained. This sample holds under 200,000 clones; 70% to 90% were observed only once. The ten largest clones represent 0.77% of the sample. The sequenced material came from PBMCs or T cells enriched from blood (not recorded which). The receptors shown here come from a woman under 30 who had recovered from COVID-19.

The chain combines TRBV4-3 with TRBJ1-6, with 7 bases aligning to TRBD1. Trimming at V came to 1 base and at J to 7 bases, leaving 7 bases not matched to a gene. In germline, CDR1 is LGHNA, CDR2 YSLEER. The CDR3 is 16 amino acids. The CDR3 here is CASSQGGTATNSPLHF. CDR3 sequence (DNA): TGCGCCAGCAGCCAAGGGGGGACAGCGACCAATTCACCCCTCCACTTT.

The gene calls are TRBV7-2 and TRBJ2-4, with TRBD2 identical over 10 bases. The CDR3 contains 15 residues. With V trimmed by 5 bases and J by 2 bases, 3 bases remained unmatched. Germline CDR1 SGHTA, CDR2 FQGNSA. As DNA, the CDR3 is TGTGCCAGCAGCGGTAGCGGGAGGACCAAAAACATTCAGTACTTC. It encodes CASSGSGRTKNIQYF.

The count of this clone is one. The V and J genes are TRBV28 and TRBJ2-7; 9 bases agree with TRBD1. The ends lost 6 bases at V and 5 bases at J; junction bases unmatched: 8. From germline, CDR1 is MDHEN and CDR2 SYDVKM. This CDR3 comprises 14 residues. CDR3 nucleotides: TGTGCCAGCAGGCTACAGGGGGCGCGCGACGAGCAGTACTTC. Translation gives CASRLQGARDEQYF.

The chain employs TRBV11-2 and TRBJ2-7; the D gene is possibly TRBD2 (6 bases). Germline CDR1 SGHAT, CDR2 FQNNGV. This CDR3 has 15 amino acids. Trimming took 4 bases from V and 6 from J, leaving 19 bases between them. CDR3 coding DNA: TGTGCCAGCAGCTGGCGGGGCGACCTGGGGGGCGAGCAGTACTTC. It encodes CASSWRGDLGGEQYF.

V and J are TRBV5-5 and TRBJ1-2, with D maybe TRBD1 (5 bases). V dropped 1 base and J dropped 5 bases, with 9 bases sitting between them. Germline CDR1 and CDR2: SGHKS and YYEKEE (reference sequence). The CDR3 is made up of 13 amino acids. The chain's CDR3 is CASSLQGGYGYTF. In DNA form, the CDR3 reads TGTGCCAGCAGCTTGCAGGGAGGTTATGGCTACACCTTC.

V gene TRBV5-1 combines with J gene TRBJ1-4; D not certain. The CDR3 is made up of 14 amino acids. In germline, CDR1 is SGHRS, CDR2 YFSETQ. V shed 0 bases and J shed 8 bases, with 11 bases lying between them. As DNA, the CDR3 is TGCGCCAGCAGCTTGGGTGTCGAGGGAGAAAAACTGTTTTTT. Translated, it gives CASSLGVEGEKLFF.

The chain carries TRBV7-9 and TRBJ1-1, with 7 bases matching TRBD1. V was clipped by 3 bases and J by 2 bases; unmatched bases: 3. The CDR3 spans 14 residues. Germline V lookup: CDR1 SEHNR, CDR2 FQNEAQ (reference sequence). CDR3 coding DNA: TGTGCCAGCAGCTTGTGGGACAGAAACACTGAAGCTTTCTTT. Translating it yields CASSLWDRNTEAFF.

This sequence joins TRBV6-2 or TRBV6-3 and TRBJ1-2, with D unresolved. Germline V CDR1 and CDR2: MNHEY, SVGEGT. V was pared by 2 bases and J by 6 bases, with 10 bases between. This CDR3 comprises 13 residues. The CDR3 here is CASSYKGVDGYTF. CDR3 sequence (DNA): TGTGCCAGCAGTTACAAGGGAGTTGATGGCTACACCTTC.

This chain links TRBV27 with TRBJ2-7, with 8 nucleotides matching TRBD1. This CDR3 comprises 16 residues. Germline V gene data show CDR1 as MNHEY and CDR2 as SMNVEV (reference sequence). V shed 2 bases and J 5 bases; nucleotides not matched to a gene: 11. CDR3 in DNA: TGTGCCAGCAGTTTAGGCCCGGACAGGGTGGTCAACGAGCAGTACTTC. As protein: CASSLGPDRVVNEQYF.

The chain carries TRBV28 and TRBJ1-1, with 8 positions matching TRBD1. The CDR3 totals 14 residues. The V and J ends lost 6 bases and 1 base, in that order; junction bases with no gene match: 4. CDR1 and CDR2 (germline): MDHEN, SYDVKM. CDR3 coding DNA: TGTGCCAGCAGCCGGGGACAGGAGAACACTGAAGCTTTCTTT. It encodes CASSRGQENTEAFF.

This clone was detected only a few times. The chain employs TRBV18 and TRBJ1-1; 7 nucleotides align to TRBD1. Germline assignment: CDR1 KGHSH and CDR2 LQKENI. J was trimmed by 4 bases and V by 3 bases; bases with no gene match: 5. The CDR3 runs to 14 residues. The CDR3 DNA is TGTGCCAGCTCACCGCCCAGGGGGGCCACTGAAGCTTTCTTT. Translated, it gives CASSPPRGATEAFF.

The V and J genes are TRBV18 and TRBJ2-5, with D unresolved. The V end was cut by 2 bases, the J end by 1 base, with 8 bases between. The CDR3 length is 14 residues. Per the germline V gene, CDR1 is KGHSH and CDR2 is LQKENI. As DNA, the CDR3 is TGTGCCAGCTCACCATCCAGAAGCCAAGAGACCCAGTACTTC. This codes for CASSPSRSQETQYF.

The rearrangement uses TRBV29-1 and TRBJ1-2; D is possibly TRBD1 (5 bases). This CDR3 is 11 amino acids long. Germline assignment: CDR1 SQVTM and CDR2 ANQGSEA. V was trimmed by 7 bases and J by 9 bases, leaving 15 bases between them. The CDR3 reads CSAEGGASYTF. CDR3 sequence (DNA): TGCAGCGCGGAGGGTGGGGCGAGCTACACCTTC. Full variable domain (outside the CDR3, taken from reference TRBV29-1 and TRBJ1-2): SAVISQKPSRDICQRGTSLTIQCQVDSQVTMMFWYRQQPGQSLTLIATANQGSEATYESGFVIDKFPISRPNLTFSTLTVSNMSPEDSSIYLCSAEGGASYTFGSGTRLTVV.

The chain links TRBV21-1 to TRBJ1-2; the D call TRBD1 from the table was never checked on the DNA. TRBV21-1 is a pseudogene. The CDR3 is 18 residues long. CDR3 in amino acids: CASSNLGQGAKRHYGYTF. CDR3 DNA sequence: TGTGCCAGCAGCAATCTAGGGCAGGGGGCTAAGAGGCACTATGGCTACACCTTC.

The chain uses TRBV20-1 and TRBJ2-1; 8 nucleotides line up with TRBD2. V dropped 3 bases and J dropped 6; count of bases not matched to a gene: 10. The germline gives CDR1 DFQATT, CDR2 SNEGSKA (reference sequence). This CDR3 contains 15 residues. The CDR3 DNA sequence: TGCAGTGCTAGTATCCGGGAGGGCCGTGGCAATGAGCAGTTCTTC. It encodes CSASIREGRGNEQFF.

V gene TRBV28 combines with J gene TRBJ2-3; the D gene is possibly TRBD2 (6 bases). Deletions cut 11 bases from V and 1 base from J, with 13 bases between. The CDR3 has 13 residues. The germline V gene has CDR1 MDHEN and CDR2 SYDVKM. CDR3 sequence: CAAGSSRTDTQYF. In DNA, the CDR3 is TGTGCCGCGGGGAGCTCGCGCACAGATACGCAGTATTTT.

This clone was observed a few times. V and J are TRBV29-1 and TRBJ2-3; D is possibly TRBD2 (6 bases). V lost 4 bases, J lost 4 bases, and 9 bases lay in between. CDR3 length: 12 residues. Germline V lookup: CDR1 SQVTM, CDR2 ANQGSEA. CDR3 amino acids: CSVVERADTQYF. The CDR3 region has the DNA TGCAGCGTTGTGGAGCGGGCAGATACGCAGTATTTT.

V and J are TRBV6-2 or TRBV6-3 and TRBJ2-2; 7 positions agree with TRBD1. Per the germline V gene, CDR1 is MNHEY and CDR2 is SVGEGT. This CDR3 has 15 amino acids. V lost 6 bases and J lost 6; bases outside the gene matches: 10. The chain's CDR3 is CASSQTTGESGELFF. The CDR3 nucleotides are TGTGCCAGCAGCCAAACCACAGGGGAGTCCGGGGAGCTGTTTTTT.